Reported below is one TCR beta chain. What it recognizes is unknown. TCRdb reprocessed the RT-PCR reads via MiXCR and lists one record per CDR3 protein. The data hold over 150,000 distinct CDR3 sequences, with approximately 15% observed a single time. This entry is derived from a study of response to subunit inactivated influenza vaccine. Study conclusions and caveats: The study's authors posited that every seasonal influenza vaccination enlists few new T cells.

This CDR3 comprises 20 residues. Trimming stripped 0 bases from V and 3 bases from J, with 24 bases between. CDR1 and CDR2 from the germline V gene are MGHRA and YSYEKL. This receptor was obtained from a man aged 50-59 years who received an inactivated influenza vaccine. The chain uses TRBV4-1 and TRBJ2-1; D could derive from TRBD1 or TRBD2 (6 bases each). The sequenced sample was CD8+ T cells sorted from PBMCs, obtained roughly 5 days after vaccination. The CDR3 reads CASSQDPGVEGRIIYNEQFF. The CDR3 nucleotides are TGCGCCAGCAGCCAAGATCCAGGGGTGGAGGGACGGATAATCTACAATGAGCAGTTCTTC.